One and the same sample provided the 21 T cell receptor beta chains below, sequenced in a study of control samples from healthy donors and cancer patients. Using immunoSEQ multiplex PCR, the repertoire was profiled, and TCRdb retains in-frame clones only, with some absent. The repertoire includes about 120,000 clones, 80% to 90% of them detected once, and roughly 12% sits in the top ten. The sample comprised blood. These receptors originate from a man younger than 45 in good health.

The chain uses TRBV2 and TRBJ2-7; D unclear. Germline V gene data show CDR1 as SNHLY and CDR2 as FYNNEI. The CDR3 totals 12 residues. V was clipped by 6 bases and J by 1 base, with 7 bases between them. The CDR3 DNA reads TGTGCCAGCAGCGGTATTTCCTACGAGCAGTACTTC. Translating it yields CASSGISYEQYF. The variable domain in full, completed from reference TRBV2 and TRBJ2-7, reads EPEVTQTPSHQVTQMGQEVILRCVPISNHLYFYWYRQILGQKVEFLVSFYNNEISEKSEIFDDQFSVERPDGSNFTLKIRSTKLEDSAMYFCASSGISYEQYFGPGTRLTVT.

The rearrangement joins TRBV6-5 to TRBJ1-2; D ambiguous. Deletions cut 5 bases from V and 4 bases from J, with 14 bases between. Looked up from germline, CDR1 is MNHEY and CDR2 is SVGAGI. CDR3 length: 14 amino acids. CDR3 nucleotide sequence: TGTGCCAGCAGTCCCGGGGTAACTTTCTATGGCTACACCTTC. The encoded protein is CASSPGVTFYGYTF.

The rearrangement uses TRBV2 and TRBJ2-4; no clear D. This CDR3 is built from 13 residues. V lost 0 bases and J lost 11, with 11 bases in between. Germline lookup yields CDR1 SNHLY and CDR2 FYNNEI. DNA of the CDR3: TGTGCCAGCAGTGAAGCTCCCCAGAGTTTTCAGTACTTC. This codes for CASSEAPQSFQYF.

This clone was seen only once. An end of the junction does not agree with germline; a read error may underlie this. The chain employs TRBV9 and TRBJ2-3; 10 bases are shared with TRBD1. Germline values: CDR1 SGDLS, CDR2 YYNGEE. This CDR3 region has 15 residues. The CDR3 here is CASSVGTGDTDTQYF. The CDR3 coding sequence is TGTGCCAGCAGTGTAGGGACAGGGGACACAGATACGCAGTATTTT.

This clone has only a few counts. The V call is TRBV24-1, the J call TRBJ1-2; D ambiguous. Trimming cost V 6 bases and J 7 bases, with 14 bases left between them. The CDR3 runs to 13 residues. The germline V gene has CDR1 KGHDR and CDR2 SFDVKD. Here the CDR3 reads CATSQDGVGGYTF. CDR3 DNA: TGTGCCACCAGTCAAGACGGGGTGGGTGGCTACACCTTC.

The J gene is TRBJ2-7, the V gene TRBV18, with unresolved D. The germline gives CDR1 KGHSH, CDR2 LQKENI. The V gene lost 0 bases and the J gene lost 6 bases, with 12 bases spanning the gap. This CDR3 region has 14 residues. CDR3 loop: CASSPPGLTSEQYF. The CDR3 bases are TGTGCCAGCTCACCACCAGGATTGACCTCCGAGCAGTACTTC.

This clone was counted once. In nucleotides, the CDR3 is TGTGCCAGCTCACCACTACCGGCGGGGGCTAACACCGGGGAGCTGTTTTTT. Translation gives CASSPLPAGANTGELFF. The chain uses TRBV18 and TRBJ2-2; D might be TRBD2 (7 bases). Trimming pared 1 base from V and 2 bases from J, leaving 14 bases between. The CDR3 loop spans 17 amino acids. CDR1 KGHSH and CDR2 LQKENI come from the germline V gene.

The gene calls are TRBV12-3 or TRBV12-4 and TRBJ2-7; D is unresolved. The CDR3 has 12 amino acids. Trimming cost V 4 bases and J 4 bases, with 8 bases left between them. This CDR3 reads CASSSRRYEQYF. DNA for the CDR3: TGTGCCAGCAGTTCCCGGCGGTACGAGCAGTACTTC.

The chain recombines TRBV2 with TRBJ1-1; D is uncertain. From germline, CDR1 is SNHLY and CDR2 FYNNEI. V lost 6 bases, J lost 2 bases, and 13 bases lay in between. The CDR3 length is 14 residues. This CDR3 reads CASRVMTQNTEAFF. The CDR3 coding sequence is TGTGCCAGCAGAGTAATGACACAAAACACTGAAGCTTTCTTT.

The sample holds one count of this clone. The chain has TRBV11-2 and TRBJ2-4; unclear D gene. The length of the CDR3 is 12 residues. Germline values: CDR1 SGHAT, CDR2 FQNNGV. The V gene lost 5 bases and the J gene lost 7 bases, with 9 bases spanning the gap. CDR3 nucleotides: TGTGCCAGCAGCCTACACCCCAACATTCAGTACTTC. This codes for CASSLHPNIQYF.

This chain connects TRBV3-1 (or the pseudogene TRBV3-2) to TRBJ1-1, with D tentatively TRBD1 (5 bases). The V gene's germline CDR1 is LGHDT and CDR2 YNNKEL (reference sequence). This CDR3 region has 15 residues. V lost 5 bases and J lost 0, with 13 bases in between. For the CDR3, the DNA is TGTGCCAGCAGCTTGAATGGGGCCATGAACACTGAAGCTTTCTTT. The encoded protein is CASSLNGAMNTEAFF.

CDR3 sequence (DNA): TGTGTACGCGCCGGGCCCGACAGGACAGGCAACCAAAATCAGCCCCAGCATTTT. Translated: CVRAGPDRTGNQNQPQHF. V usage is TRBV5-8 and J usage is TRBJ1-5; 7 bases are a match to TRBD1. Germline V gene lookup returns CDR1 SGHTS and CDR2 YDEGEE. This CDR3 is built from 18 residues.

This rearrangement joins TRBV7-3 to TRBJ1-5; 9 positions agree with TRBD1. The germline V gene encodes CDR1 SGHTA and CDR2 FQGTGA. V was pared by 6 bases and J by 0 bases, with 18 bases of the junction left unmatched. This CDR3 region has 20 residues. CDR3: CASSSNSGTGRTYSNQPQHF. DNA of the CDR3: TGTGCCAGCAGTTCAAATTCCGGGACAGGGCGAACTTATAGCAATCAGCCCCAGCATTTT. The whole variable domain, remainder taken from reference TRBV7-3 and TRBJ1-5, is GAGVSQTPSNKVTEKGKYVELRCDPISGHTALYWYRQSLGQGPEFLIYFQGTGAADDSGLPNDRFFAVRPEGSVSTLKIQRTERGDSAVYLCASSSNSGTGRTYSNQPQHFGDGTRLSIL.

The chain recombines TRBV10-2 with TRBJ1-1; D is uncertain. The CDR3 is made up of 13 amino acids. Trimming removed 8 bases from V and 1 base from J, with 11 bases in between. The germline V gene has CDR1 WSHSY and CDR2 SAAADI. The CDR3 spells CASFQSRNTEAFF. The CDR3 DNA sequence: TGCGCCAGCTTCCAGAGTAGGAACACTGAAGCTTTCTTT.

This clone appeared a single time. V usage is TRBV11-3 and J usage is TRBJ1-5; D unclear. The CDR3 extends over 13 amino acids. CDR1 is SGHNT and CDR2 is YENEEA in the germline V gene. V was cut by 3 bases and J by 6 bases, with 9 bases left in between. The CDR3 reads CASSLSSGQPQHF. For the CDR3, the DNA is TGTGCCAGCAGCTTGTCTAGCGGTCAGCCCCAGCATTTT.

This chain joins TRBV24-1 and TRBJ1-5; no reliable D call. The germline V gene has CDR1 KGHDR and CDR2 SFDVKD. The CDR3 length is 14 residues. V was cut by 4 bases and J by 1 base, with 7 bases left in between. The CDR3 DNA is TGTGCCACCAGTGAGGAACAGAGCAATCAGCCCCAGCATTTT. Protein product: CATSEEQSNQPQHF.

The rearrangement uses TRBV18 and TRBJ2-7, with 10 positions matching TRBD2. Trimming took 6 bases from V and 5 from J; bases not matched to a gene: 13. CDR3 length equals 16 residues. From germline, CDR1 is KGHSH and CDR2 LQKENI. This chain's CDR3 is CASSEASGGALNEQYF. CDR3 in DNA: TGTGCCAGCTCGGAGGCGAGCGGGGGGGCCTTGAACGAGCAGTACTTC.

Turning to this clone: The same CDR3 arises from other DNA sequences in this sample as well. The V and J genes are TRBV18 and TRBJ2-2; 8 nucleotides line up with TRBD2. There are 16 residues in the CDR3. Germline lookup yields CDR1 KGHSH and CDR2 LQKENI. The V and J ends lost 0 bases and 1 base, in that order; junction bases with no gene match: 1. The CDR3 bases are TGTGCCAGCTCACCACCGAGCGGGGGGAACACCGGGGAGCTGTTTTTT. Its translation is CASSPPSGGNTGELFF.

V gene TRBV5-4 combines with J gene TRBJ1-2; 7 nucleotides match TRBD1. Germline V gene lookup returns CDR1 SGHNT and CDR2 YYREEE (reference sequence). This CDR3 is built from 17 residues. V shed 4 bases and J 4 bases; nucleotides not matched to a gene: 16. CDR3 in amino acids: CASSVITGAVSFYGYTF. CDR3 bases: TGTGCCAGCAGCGTAATTACAGGGGCTGTCTCCTTCTATGGCTACACCTTC.

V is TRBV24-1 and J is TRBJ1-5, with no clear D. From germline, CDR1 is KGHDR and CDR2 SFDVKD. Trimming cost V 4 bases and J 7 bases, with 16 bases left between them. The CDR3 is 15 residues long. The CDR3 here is CATSENQPGLQPQHF. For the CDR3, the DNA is TGTGCCACCAGTGAAAACCAACCGGGTTTACAGCCCCAGCATTTT.

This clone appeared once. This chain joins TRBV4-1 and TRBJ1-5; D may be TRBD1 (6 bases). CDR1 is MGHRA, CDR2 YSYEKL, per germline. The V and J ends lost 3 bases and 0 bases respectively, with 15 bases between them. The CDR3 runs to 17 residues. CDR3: CASSQDLRQDSNQPQHF. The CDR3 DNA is TGCGCCAGCAGCCAGGATTTACGACAGGATAGCAATCAGCCCCAGCATTTT.